Listed here are 17 T cell receptor beta chains from one sample, sequenced in a study of T cells in Graves' hyperthyroidism and ophthalmopathy. TCR beta CDR3 regions were amplified from RNA. The TCR CDR3 was amplified in a first-round RT-PCR using the HTBI primer set. MiXCR was run by TCRdb on the multiplex PCR reads, yielding one entry per CDR3 protein. Found here are 600,000 to 900,000 distinct CDR3 sequences, about 15% of them singletons; the top ten hold about 8.4%. The sample was blood. Source of these receptors: a man between 18 and 29 years old with Graves' hyperthyroidism.

This clonotype has more than one count but fewer than ten. The rearrangement uses TRBV4-1 and TRBJ2-7, with D possibly TRBD2 on 6 matching bases. Deletions cut 3 bases from V and 1 base from J, with 16 bases between. The CDR3 has 16 residues. From germline, CDR1 is MGHRA and CDR2 YSYEKL. The CDR3 region has the DNA TGCGCCAGCAGCCAGGACCTGGAGCGGGTGTCCTACGAGCAGTACTTC. Translation: CASSQDLERVSYEQYF.

The genes are TRBV20-1 and TRBJ2-3, with 10 bases fitting TRBD2. The CDR3 extends over 15 amino acids. Germline loops: CDR1 DFQATT, CDR2 SNEGSKA (reference sequence). Losses at the gene ends were 4 bases for V and 1 base for J; bases not matched to a gene: 5. Here the CDR3 reads CSATTLAGGTDTQYF. The DNA of the CDR3 is TGCAGTGCTACCACTCTAGCGGGGGGCACAGATACGCAGTATTTT.

This clonotype was counted many times. For the CDR3, the DNA is TGTGCCAGCAGCGGGGACAGTACTAGCACAGATACGCAGTATTTT. It is translated as CASSGDSTSTDTQYF. The J gene is TRBJ2-3, the V gene TRBV7-6; 7 bases are shared with TRBD1. With 5 bases clipped from V and 0 bases from J, the junction kept 5 bases outside the gene matches. CDR1 is SGHVS and CDR2 is FNYEAQ in the germline V gene. The CDR3 consists of 15 residues.

The V call is TRBV12-3 or TRBV12-4, the J call TRBJ1-6; D is uncertain. The CDR3 contains 15 residues. Trimming took 6 bases from V and 12 from J, leaving 21 bases between them. Here the CDR3 reads CASRPGMPSIRPLHF. The CDR3 DNA reads TGTGCCAGCAGACCCGGGATGCCGTCAATTCGACCCCTCCACTTT.

This clonotype was recorded many times. One end of the junction fails to match germline, which may point to a read error. CDR3 sequence reads: CASCFAHLLVNTEAFF. The CDR3 DNA reads as TGTGCCAGCTGCTTCGCCCATTTGCTTGTCAACACTGAAGCTTTCTTT. The chain combines TRBV7-9 with TRBJ1-1; no reliable D call. This CDR3 has 16 residues. CDR1 is SEHNR, CDR2 FQNEAQ, per germline (reference sequence).

Comments on this clonotype: A much bigger clone sits one base away, suggesting this may be a read error. This chain uses TRBV20-1 with TRBJ2-3; a possible D gene is TRBD1 (6 bases). Germline CDR1 DFQATT, CDR2 SNEGSKA (reference sequence). The V end was cut by 5 bases, the J end by 2 bases, with 17 bases between. The CDR3 loop spans 15 amino acids. The CDR3 DNA is TGCAGTGCTGCAGAATTCACAGGGTACACAGATACGCAGTATTTT. This sequence encodes CSAAEFTGYTDTQYF.

This clonotype has just a few counts. The chain recombines TRBV18 with TRBJ2-1, with D unresolved. Trimming shortened V by 3 bases and J by 2 bases, and 8 bases separated the two germline ends. The CDR3 consists of 14 residues. Germline lookup yields CDR1 KGHSH and CDR2 LQKENI. For the CDR3, the DNA is TGTGCCAGCTCACCGCGCCTAACCTACAATGAGCAGTTCTTC. It encodes CASSPRLTYNEQFF.

The chain combines TRBV6-5 with TRBJ2-7, with D unresolved. The V end was cut by 2 bases, the J end by 4 bases, with 6 bases between. In germline, CDR1 is MNHEY, CDR2 SVGAGI. The CDR3 spans 12 residues. CDR3: CASSYTAYEQYF. The CDR3 nucleotides are TGTGCCAGCAGTTACACAGCTTACGAGCAGTACTTC.

At least ten counts were recorded for this clonotype. The chain employs TRBV18 and TRBJ1-1; D uncertain. The germline CDR1 and CDR2 sequences are KGHSH and LQKENI. V shed 2 bases and J shed 3 bases, with 7 bases lying between them. The CDR3 sequence is 13 residues long. For the CDR3, the DNA is TGTGCCAGCTCACCAGGGATTGACACTGAAGCTTTCTTT. It encodes CASSPGIDTEAFF.

As DNA, the CDR3 is TGTGCCAGCAGCACCCGGGGGGGCCTCAACGCTGAAGCTTTCTTT. Translation gives CASSTRGGLNAEAFF. The rearrangement uses TRBV9 and TRBJ1-1; the D gene is possibly TRBD1 (6 bases). Germline values: CDR1 SGDLS, CDR2 YYNGEE. Trimming took off 4 bases at V and 6 bases at J, with 19 bases between the two ends. There are 15 residues in the CDR3.

This clonotype was detected ten times or more. The chain carries TRBV28 and TRBJ1-2; 8 bases agree with TRBD1. CDR3 size: 15 residues. Germline CDR1 reads MDHEN; CDR2 reads SYDVKM. With V trimmed by 3 bases and J by 6 bases, 9 bases remained unmatched. In DNA, the CDR3 is TGTGCCAGCAGTTTCCTTGTATTCAGGGGGCATGGCTACACCTTC. Its protein is CASSFLVFRGHGYTF.

This clonotype was found a few times. The V and J genes are TRBV30 and TRBJ1-1; D ambiguous. The CDR3 totals 13 residues. Germline CDR1 reads GTSNPN; CDR2 reads SVGIG (reference sequence). Between the trimmed V and J ends, which lost 1 base and 0 bases, there was a span of 6 bases. The CDR3 nucleotides are TGTGCCTGGAGTGACCTGGTGAACACTGAAGCTTTCTTT. Encoded protein: CAWSDLVNTEAFF.

The chain combines TRBV28 with TRBJ2-5; either TRBD1 or TRBD2 may supply D (5 bases each). The V end was cut by 5 bases, the J end by 1 base, with 11 bases between. Germline V lookup: CDR1 MDHEN, CDR2 SYDVKM. This CDR3 comprises 14 residues. CDR3 sequence: CASSITGTQETQYF. CDR3 nucleotide sequence: TGTGCCAGCAGTATTACCGGGACCCAAGAGACCCAGTACTTC.

This chain uses TRBV20-1 with TRBJ2-7; D possibly matches TRBD1 or TRBD2 (5 bases each). Germline assignment: CDR1 DFQATT and CDR2 SNEGSKA (reference sequence). V was clipped by 4 bases and J by 2 bases, with 9 bases between them. This CDR3 contains 12 residues. The CDR3 loop reads CSATRGAYEQYF. As DNA, the CDR3 is TGCAGTGCTACCCGAGGGGCCTACGAGCAGTACTTC.

This clonotype occurred many times. This chain joins TRBV12-5 and TRBJ1-5, with D tentatively TRBD1 (6 bases). The germline gives CDR1 LGHNT, CDR2 FRNRAP. V lost 4 bases and J 10 bases, leaving 23 bases between the germline ends. CDR3 length: 16 amino acids. The CDR3 region has the DNA TGTGCTAGTGGTTCGTCTCGGACAGTCGAACCGCGACCCCAGCATTTT. Protein: CASGSSRTVEPRPQHF.

This clonotype was seen at least ten times. The CDR3 loop is CAWSTGFSYEQYF. DNA of the CDR3: TGTGCCTGGAGTACAGGCTTCTCCTACGAGCAGTACTTC. This chain connects TRBV30 to TRBJ2-7; tentative D call: TRBD1 (5 bases). CDR1 is GTSNPN, CDR2 SVGIG, per germline (reference sequence). The CDR3 has 13 amino acids. V gave up 2 bases and J gave up 0 bases, with 8 bases separating them.

A few counts support this clonotype. This chain joins TRBV11-2 and TRBJ1-3; D is uncertain. Germline CDR1 is SGHAT and CDR2 is FQNNGV. The CDR3 is made up of 15 amino acids. V lost 4 bases, J lost 0 bases, and 10 bases lay in between. The CDR3 coding sequence is TGTGCCAGCAGCTCACTCCGGGGCTCTGGAAACACCATATATTTT. Protein: CASSSLRGSGNTIYF.